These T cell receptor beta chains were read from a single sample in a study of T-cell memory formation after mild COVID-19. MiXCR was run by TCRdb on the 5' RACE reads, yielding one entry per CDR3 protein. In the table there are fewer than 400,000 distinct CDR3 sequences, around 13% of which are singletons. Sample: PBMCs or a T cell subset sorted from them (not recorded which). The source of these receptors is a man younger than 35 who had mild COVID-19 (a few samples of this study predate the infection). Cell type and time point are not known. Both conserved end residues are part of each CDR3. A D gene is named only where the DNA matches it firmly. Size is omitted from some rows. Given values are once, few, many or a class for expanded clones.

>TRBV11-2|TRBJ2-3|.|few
CASSMRTGLVTDTQYF
TGTGCCAGCAGCATGAGAACGGGACTTGTCACAGATACGCAGTATTTT
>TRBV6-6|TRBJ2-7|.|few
CASSYGRIQTTYEQYF
TGTGCCAGCAGTTACGGGCGGATACAAACAACCTACGAGCAGTACTTC
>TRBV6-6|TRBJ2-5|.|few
CASSSGALETQYF
TGTGCCAGCAGTAGCGGTGCCCTTGAGACCCAGTACTTC
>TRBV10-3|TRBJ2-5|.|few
CAISAVHQGGETQYF
TGTGCCATCAGTGCAGTCCACCAAGGGGGGGAGACCCAGTACTTC
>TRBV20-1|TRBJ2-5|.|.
CSAPTLVTQYF
TGCAGTGCTCCGACCTTGGTGACCCAGTACTTC
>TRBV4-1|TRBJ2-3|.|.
CASSQEVGAWDTQYF
TGCGCCAGCAGCCAAGAAGTAGGCGCGTGGGATACGCAGTATTTT
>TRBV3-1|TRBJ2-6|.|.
CASSLPSGANVLTF
TGTGCCAGCAGCCTCCCGTCTGGGGCCAACGTCCTGACTTTC
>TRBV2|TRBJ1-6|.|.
CASRSGDSGNSPLHF
TGTGCCTCACGATCAGGGGATTCGGGGAATTCACCCCTCCACTTT
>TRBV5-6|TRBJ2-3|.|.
CASSSLTLASTDTQYF
TGTGCCAGCAGCTCGCTGACTTTGGCTAGCACAGATACGCAGTATTTT
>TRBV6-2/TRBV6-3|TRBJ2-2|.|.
CASSTPLVVTGELFF
TGTGCCAGCAGTACACCCCTTGTGGTCACCGGGGAGCTGTTTTTT
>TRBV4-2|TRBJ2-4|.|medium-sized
CASSQGASKNIQYF
TGTGCCAGCAGCCAAGGGGCGTCCAAAAACATTCAGTACTTC
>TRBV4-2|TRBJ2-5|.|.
CASSQDGLMETQYF
TGTGCCAGCAGCCAAGATGGCTTGATGGAGACCCAGTACTTC
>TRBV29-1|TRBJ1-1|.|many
CSAHRDMGTEAFF
TGCAGCGCGCACAGGGACATGGGCACTGAAGCTTTCTTT
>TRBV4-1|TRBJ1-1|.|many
CASSQESVRGTEAFF
TGCGCCAGCAGCCAAGAATCCGTCCGGGGCACTGAAGCTTTCTTT
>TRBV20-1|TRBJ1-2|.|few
CSAIRGARGYTF
TGCAGTGCTATACGGGGGGCGCGAGGCTACACCTTC
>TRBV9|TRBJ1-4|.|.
CARWGRALEKLFF
TGTGCCCGCTGGGGCAGGGCTTTAGAAAAACTGTTTTTT
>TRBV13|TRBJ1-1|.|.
CASSLSYMNTEAFF
TGTGCCAGCAGCTTGAGCTACATGAACACTGAAGCTTTCTTT
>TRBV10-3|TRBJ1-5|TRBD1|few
CAISEYTGGNDQPQHF
TGTGCCATCAGTGAGTATACAGGGGGTAACGATCAGCCCCAGCATTTT
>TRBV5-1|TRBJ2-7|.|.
CASSSRDWDSYEQYF
TGCGCCAGCAGCTCCCGGGACTGGGACTCCTACGAGCAGTACTTC
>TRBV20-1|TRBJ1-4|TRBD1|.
CSAFGTGTEKLFF
TGCAGTGCCTTCGGGACAGGGACTGAAAAACTGTTTTTT
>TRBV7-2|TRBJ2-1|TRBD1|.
CASSAKGQGFEQFF
TGTGCCAGCAGCGCAAAGGGACAGGGGTTTGAGCAGTTCTTC
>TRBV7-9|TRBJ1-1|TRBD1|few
CASSFSTGGRTEAFF
TGTGCCAGCAGCTTCAGCACAGGGGGCCGGACTGAAGCTTTCTTT
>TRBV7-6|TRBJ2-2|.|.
CASSLAWRGRGTGELFF
TGTGCCAGCAGCTTAGCCTGGAGGGGCAGGGGAACCGGGGAGCTGTTTTTT